The T cell receptor beta chain under discussion was sequenced for a study of T-cell reconstitution after alpha-beta-depleted transplantation in children. The TCRbeta library was prepared with unique molecular identifiers. TCRdb re-called the PCR reads with MiXCR, one entry per CDR3 protein. The sample carries 350,000 to 450,000 distinct CDR3 sequences, approximately 12% recorded once. This clonotype was counted only a few times. The germline V and J ends were trimmed by 1 base and 6 bases, with 14 bases remaining between them. Per germline, CDR1 SGHRS and CDR2 YFSETQ. The CDR3 contains 15 residues. This sequence originates from a human donor who donated a stem cell graft to a child with Fanconi anemia. The rearrangement joins TRBV5-1 to TRBJ2-1, with D perhaps matching TRBD1 (6 bases). The material was PBMCs, obtained from the stem cell graft. The chain's CDR3 is CASSLSLTGFNEQFF. In DNA form, the CDR3 reads TGCGCCAGCAGCTTGTCCCTGACAGGATTCAATGAGCAGTTCTTC.